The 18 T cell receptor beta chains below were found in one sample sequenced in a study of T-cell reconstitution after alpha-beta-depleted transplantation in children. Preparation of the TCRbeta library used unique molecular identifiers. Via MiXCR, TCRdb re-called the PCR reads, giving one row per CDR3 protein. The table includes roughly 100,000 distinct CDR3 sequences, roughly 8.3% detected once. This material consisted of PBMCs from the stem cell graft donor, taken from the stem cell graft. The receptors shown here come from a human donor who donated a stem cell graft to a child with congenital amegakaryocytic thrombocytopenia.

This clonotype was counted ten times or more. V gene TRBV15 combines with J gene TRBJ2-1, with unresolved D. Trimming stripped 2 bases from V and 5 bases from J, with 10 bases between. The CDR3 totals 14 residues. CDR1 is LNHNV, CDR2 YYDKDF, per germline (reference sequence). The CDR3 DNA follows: TGTGCCACCAGCAGATCTCCCGTGAACAATGAGCAGTTCTTC. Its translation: CATSRSPVNNEQFF.

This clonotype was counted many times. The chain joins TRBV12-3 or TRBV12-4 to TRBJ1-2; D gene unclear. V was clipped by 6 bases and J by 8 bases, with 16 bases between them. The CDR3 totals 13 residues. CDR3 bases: TGTGCCAGCAGCCCCGGTGGCCCCCTCGGCTACACCTTC. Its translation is CASSPGGPLGYTF.

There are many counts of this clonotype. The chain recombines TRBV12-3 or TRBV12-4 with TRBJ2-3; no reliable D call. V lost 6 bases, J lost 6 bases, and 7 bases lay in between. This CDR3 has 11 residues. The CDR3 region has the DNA TGTGCCAGCAGCCCCAGGGATACGCAGTATTTT. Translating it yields CASSPRDTQYF.

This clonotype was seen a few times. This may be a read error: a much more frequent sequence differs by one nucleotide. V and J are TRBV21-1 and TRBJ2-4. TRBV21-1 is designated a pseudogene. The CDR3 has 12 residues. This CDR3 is CARCGQKNMQYF. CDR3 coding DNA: TGTGCCAGATGTGGGCAGAAAAACATGCAGTACTTC.

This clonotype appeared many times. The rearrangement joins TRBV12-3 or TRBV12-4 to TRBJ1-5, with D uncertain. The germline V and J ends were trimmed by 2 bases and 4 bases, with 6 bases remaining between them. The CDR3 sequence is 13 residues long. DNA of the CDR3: TGTGCCAGCAGTTTAAACGGTAATCAGCCCCAGCATTTT. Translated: CASSLNGNQPQHF.

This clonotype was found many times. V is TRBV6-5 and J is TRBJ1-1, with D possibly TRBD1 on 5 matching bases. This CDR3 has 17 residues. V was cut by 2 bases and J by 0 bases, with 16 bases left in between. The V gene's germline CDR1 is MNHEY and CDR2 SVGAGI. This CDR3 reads CASSYTPDRSMNTEAFF. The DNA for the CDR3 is TGTGCCAGCAGTTACACCCCTGACAGATCAATGAACACTGAAGCTTTCTTT.

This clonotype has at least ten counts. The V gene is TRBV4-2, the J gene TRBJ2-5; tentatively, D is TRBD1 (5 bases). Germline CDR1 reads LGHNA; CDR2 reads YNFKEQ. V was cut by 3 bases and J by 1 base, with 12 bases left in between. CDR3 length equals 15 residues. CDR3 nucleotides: TGTGCCAGCAGCCATTACCAGGGTCCCCAAGAGACCCAGTACTTC. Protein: CASSHYQGPQETQYF.

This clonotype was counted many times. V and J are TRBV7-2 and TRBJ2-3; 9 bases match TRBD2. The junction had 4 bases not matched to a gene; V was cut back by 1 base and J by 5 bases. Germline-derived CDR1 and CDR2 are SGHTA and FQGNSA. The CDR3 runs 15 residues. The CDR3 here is CASSLGFSGRDTQYF. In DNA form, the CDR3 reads TGTGCCAGCAGCTTAGGTTTTAGCGGGAGAGATACGCAGTATTTT. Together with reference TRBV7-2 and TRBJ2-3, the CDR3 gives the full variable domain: GAGVSQSPSNKVTEKGKDVELRCDPISGHTALYWYRQSLGQGLEFLIYFQGNSAPDKSGLPSDRFSAERTGGSVSTLTIQRTQQEDSAVYLCASSLGFSGRDTQYFGPGTRLTVL.

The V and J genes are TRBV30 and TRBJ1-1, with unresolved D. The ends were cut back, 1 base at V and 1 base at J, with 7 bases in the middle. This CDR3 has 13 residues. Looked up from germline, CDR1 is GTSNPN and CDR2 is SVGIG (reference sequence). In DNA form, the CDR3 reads TGTGCCTGGAGTGAAATGGAGAACACTGAAGCTTTCTTT. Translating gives CAWSEMENTEAFF. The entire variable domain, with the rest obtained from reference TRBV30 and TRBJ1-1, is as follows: SQTIHQWPATLVQPVGSPLSLECTVEGTSNPNLYWYRQAAGRGLQLLFYSVGIGQISSEVPQNLSASRPQDRQFILSSKKLLLSDSGFYLCAWSEMENTEAFFGQGTRLTVV.

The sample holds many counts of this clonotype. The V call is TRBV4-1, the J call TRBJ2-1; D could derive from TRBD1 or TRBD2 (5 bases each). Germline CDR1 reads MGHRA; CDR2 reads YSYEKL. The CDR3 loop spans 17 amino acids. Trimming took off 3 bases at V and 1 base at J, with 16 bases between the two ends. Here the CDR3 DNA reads TGCGCCAGCAGCCATCCCGGCGGGTCAGGGTCCTACAATGAGCAGTTCTTC. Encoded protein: CASSHPGGSGSYNEQFF.

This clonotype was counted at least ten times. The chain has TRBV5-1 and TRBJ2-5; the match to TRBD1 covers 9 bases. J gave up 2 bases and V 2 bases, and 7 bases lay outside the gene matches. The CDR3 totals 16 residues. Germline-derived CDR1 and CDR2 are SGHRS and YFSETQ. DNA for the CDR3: TGCGCCAGCAGCTTTCATGGACAGGGGCCTCAAGAGACCCAGTACTTC. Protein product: CASSFHGQGPQETQYF. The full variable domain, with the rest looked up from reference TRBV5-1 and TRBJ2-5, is KAGVTQTPRYLIKTRGQQVTLSCSPISGHRSVSWYQQTPGQGLQFLFEYFSETQRNKGNFPGRFSGRQFSNSRSEMNVSTLELGDSALYLCASSFHGQGPQETQYFGPGTRLLVL.

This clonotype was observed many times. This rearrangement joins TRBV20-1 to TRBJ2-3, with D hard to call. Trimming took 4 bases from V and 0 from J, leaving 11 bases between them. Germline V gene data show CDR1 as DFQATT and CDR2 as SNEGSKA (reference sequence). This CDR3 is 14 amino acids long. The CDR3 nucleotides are TGCAGTGCTACGGAAGTTCGAAGCACAGATACGCAGTATTTT. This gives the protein CSATEVRSTDTQYF.

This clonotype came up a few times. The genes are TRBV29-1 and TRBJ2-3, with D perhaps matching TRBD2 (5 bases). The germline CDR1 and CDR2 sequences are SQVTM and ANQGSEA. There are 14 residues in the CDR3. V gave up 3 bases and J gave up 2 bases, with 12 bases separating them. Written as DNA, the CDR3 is TGCAGCGTTGAGGACTCCGGGCCCACAGATACGCAGTATTTT. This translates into CSVEDSGPTDTQYF.

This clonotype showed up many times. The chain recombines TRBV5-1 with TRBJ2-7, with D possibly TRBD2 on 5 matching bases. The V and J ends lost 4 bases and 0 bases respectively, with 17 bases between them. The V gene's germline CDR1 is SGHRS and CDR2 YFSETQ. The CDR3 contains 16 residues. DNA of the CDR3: TGCGCCAGCAGCCTTGGGCTAGCCCCCTCCTCCTACGAGCAGTACTTC. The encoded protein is CASSLGLAPSSYEQYF.

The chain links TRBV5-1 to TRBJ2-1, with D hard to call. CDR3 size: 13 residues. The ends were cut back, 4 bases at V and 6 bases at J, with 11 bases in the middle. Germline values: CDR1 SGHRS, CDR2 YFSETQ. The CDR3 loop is CASSSSGSNEQFF. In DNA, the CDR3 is TGCGCCAGCAGCAGTTCAGGCTCCAATGAGCAGTTCTTC.

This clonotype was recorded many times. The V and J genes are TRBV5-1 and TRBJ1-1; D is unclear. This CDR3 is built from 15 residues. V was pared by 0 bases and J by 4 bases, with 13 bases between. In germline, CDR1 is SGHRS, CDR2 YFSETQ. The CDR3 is CASSLEAGLGTEAFF. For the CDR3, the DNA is TGCGCCAGCAGCTTGGAAGCGGGCCTGGGCACTGAAGCTTTCTTT.

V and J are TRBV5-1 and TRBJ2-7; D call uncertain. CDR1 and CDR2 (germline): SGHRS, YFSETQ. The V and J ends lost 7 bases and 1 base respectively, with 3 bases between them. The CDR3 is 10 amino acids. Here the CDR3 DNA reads TGCGCCAGCGGATCCTACGAGCAGTACTTC. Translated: CASGSYEQYF.

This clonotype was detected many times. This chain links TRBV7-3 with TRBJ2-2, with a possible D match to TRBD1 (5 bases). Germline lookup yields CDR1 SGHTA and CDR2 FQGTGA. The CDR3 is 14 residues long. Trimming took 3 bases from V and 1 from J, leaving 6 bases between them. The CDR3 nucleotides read TGTGCCAGCAGCTTGCAGGGGAACACCGGGGAGCTGTTTTTT. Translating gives CASSLQGNTGELFF.